This passage covers 28 T cell receptor beta chains from one sample sequenced in a study of blood T cell repertoires in COVID-19. The data were produced by immunoSEQ multiplex PCR, yet TCRdb's version contains in-frame clones alone and is incomplete. In the table there are under 150,000 clones, 75% to 90% of which are singletons. The sample was PBMCs or T cells enriched from blood (not recorded which). The receptors stem from a man in his fifties in a cohort exposed to, infected with or recovered from COVID-19 (not recorded which).

This CDR3 reads CASSRNILNNYEQYF. CDR3 sequence (DNA): TGTGCCAGCAGTAGAAACATATTGAACAACTACGAGCAGTACTTC. The V and J genes are TRBV6-5 and TRBJ2-7; D is ambiguous. Germline CDR1 and CDR2: MNHEY and SVGAGI. This CDR3 has 15 residues. Trimming left V 5 bases short and J 3 bases short, with 17 bases between.

The gene calls are TRBV5-4 and TRBJ1-2, with 7 bases identical to TRBD1. The J segment lost 3 bases and the V segment lost 4 bases, leaving 3 bases of the junction unmatched. The CDR3 extends over 13 amino acids. Germline V lookup: CDR1 SGHNT, CDR2 YYREEE (reference sequence). CDR3 DNA sequence: TGTGCCAGCAGCCCGGACAGGTACTATGGCTACACCTTC. Translation gives CASSPDRYYGYTF.

This clone showed up just a few times. J is TRBJ2-5 and V is TRBV28, with TRBD2 as a possible D gene (5 bases). The germline CDR1 and CDR2 sequences are MDHEN and SYDVKM. Trimming took off 7 bases at V and 2 bases at J, with 17 bases between the two ends. The CDR3 runs to 15 residues. The CDR3 DNA sequence: TGTGCCAGCACCGCGGGCAGAGCTGTACAAGAGACCCAGTACTTC. Translated: CASTAGRAVQETQYF.

V usage is TRBV5-1 and J usage is TRBJ2-7, with TRBD2 matching over 9 bases. Trimming took 2 bases from V and 5 from J; bases not matched to a gene: 5. Germline V gene sequence: CDR1 SGHRS, CDR2 YFSETQ. This CDR3 has 14 amino acids. In DNA, the CDR3 is TGCGCCAGCAGCTTCCGTAGCGGGGGCGACGAGCAGTACTTC. Encoded protein: CASSFRSGGDEQYF.

The chain is built from TRBV10-1 and TRBJ2-3, with 8 nucleotides matching TRBD1. The CDR3 runs to 14 residues. V lost 3 bases, J lost 3 bases, and 2 bases stayed unmatched. In germline, CDR1 is WNHNN, CDR2 SYGVQD (reference sequence). The CDR3 DNA is TGCGCCAGCAGTGAACAGGGGGGTACAGATACGCAGTATTTT. This codes for CASSEQGGTDTQYF.

The chain is built from TRBV5-4 and TRBJ2-1, with D perhaps matching TRBD1 (6 bases). The V gene lost 4 bases and the J gene lost 4 bases, with 12 bases spanning the gap. The CDR3 is 14 residues long. CDR1 is SGHNT and CDR2 is YYREEE in the germline V gene (reference sequence). CDR3 bases: TGTGCCAGCAGCACTGGACAGACTTACAATGAGCAGTTCTTC. Translated, it gives CASSTGQTYNEQFF.

The chain carries TRBV7-2 and TRBJ2-1; 7 nucleotides match TRBD1. Germline V CDR1 and CDR2: SGHTA, FQGNSA. V lost 4 bases and J lost 10; bases outside the gene matches: 13. The CDR3 length is 15 residues. CDR3: CASSSDRAIWAEQFF. The CDR3 nucleotides read TGTGCCAGCAGCTCTGACAGGGCCATATGGGCCGAGCAGTTCTTC.

This chain links TRBV27 with TRBJ1-6; D not certain. Germline V gene data show CDR1 as MNHEY and CDR2 as SMNVEV (reference sequence). The V end was cut by 3 bases, the J end by 8 bases, with 8 bases between. This CDR3 is built from 13 residues. CDR3 protein: CASSFAGYSPLHF. CDR3 nucleotides: TGTGCCAGCAGTTTTGCAGGATATTCACCCCTCCACTTT.

DNA of the CDR3: TGCGCCAGCAGCCAAGGGGGGACGACAGGGGGCTCACAGTTCTTC. Protein sequence: CASSQGGTTGGSQFF. The chain links TRBV4-1 to TRBJ2-1; TRBD1 agrees at 10 bases. This CDR3 spans 15 amino acids. Trimming cost V 1 base and J 13 bases; bases outside gene matches: 10. From germline, CDR1 is MGHRA and CDR2 YSYEKL.

The genes are TRBV28 and TRBJ1-4; 7 bases align to TRBD1. The CDR3 is 14 amino acids. Looked up from germline, CDR1 is MDHEN and CDR2 is SYDVKM. With V trimmed by 4 bases and J by 7 bases, 6 bases remained unmatched. The CDR3, as DNA: TGTGCCAGCAGTTCAGGGGGGTCGGGTGAAAAACTGTTTTTT. Protein: CASSSGGSGEKLFF.

This clone came up once. The V gene is TRBV5-4, the J gene TRBJ2-2; D is ambiguous. Per germline, CDR1 SGHNT and CDR2 YYREEE (reference sequence). The CDR3 is 14 amino acids. Between the trimmed V and J ends, which lost 2 bases and 1 base, there was a span of 6 bases. DNA for the CDR3: TGTGCCAGCAGCTTCACTCTGAACACCGGGGAGCTGTTTTTT. Residues: CASSFTLNTGELFF.

The chain employs TRBV15 and TRBJ2-1; perhaps TRBD2 as D (6 bases). CDR1 and CDR2 from the germline V gene are LNHNV and YYDKDF (reference sequence). V was trimmed by 0 bases and J by 9 bases, leaving 18 bases between them. The length of the CDR3 is 16 residues. DNA of the CDR3: TGTGCCACCAGCAGAGAAAACTGGCTAGCGTCGGGTGAGCAGTTCTTC. It specifies CATSRENWLASGEQFF.

The chain is built from TRBV7-8 and TRBJ2-1; tentatively, D is TRBD2 (5 bases). The germline V gene has CDR1 SGHVS and CDR2 FQNEAQ. Trimming cost V 5 bases and J 5 bases, with 16 bases left between them. This CDR3 is 15 amino acids long. The CDR3 DNA is TGTGCCAGCAGCCAAGCGGACTTCCTCAACAATGAGCAGTTCTTC. Residues: CASSQADFLNNEQFF.

The chain is built from TRBV10-3 and TRBJ2-6; TRBD1 matches 9 bases. The CDR3 consists of 17 residues. The germline V gene has CDR1 ENHRY and CDR2 SYGVKD. After removal of 5 bases from V and 3 bases from J, the junction contained 8 bases not matched to a gene. The CDR3 DNA reads as TGTGCCATCAGTTTAACAGGGGGCAAAGGTGGGGCCAACGTCCTGACTTTC. This sequence encodes CAISLTGGKGGANVLTF.

V and J are TRBV9 and TRBJ2-3; D possibly corresponds to TRBD1 (7 bases). V was clipped by 3 bases and J by 6 bases, with 20 bases between them. Per germline, CDR1 SGDLS and CDR2 YYNGEE. The CDR3 loop spans 16 amino acids. As DNA, the CDR3 is TGTGCCAGCAGCGCCAGGGGGGAGATAGCGGCCGATACGCAGTATTTT. It is translated as CASSARGEIAADTQYF.

The chain joins TRBV10-1 to TRBJ1-1, with 9 bases aligning to TRBD1. Germline V gene data show CDR1 as WNHNN and CDR2 as SYGVQD (reference sequence). The J segment lost 4 bases and the V segment lost 0 bases, leaving 3 bases of the junction unmatched. CDR3 length: 15 amino acids. The CDR3 is CASSESMDRGTEAFF. The CDR3 DNA is TGCGCCAGCAGTGAGTCGATGGACAGGGGCACTGAAGCTTTCTTT.

J is TRBJ1-6 and V is TRBV6-5, with TRBD1 matching 8 bases. V shed 0 bases and J 7 bases; nucleotides not matched to a gene: 2. The CDR3 runs to 15 residues. Looked up from germline, CDR1 is MNHEY and CDR2 is SVGAGI. CDR3 amino acids: CASSYSTGANSPLHF. The CDR3 DNA reads TGTGCCAGCAGTTACTCGACAGGGGCAAATTCACCCCTCCACTTT.

J is TRBJ2-7 and V is TRBV6-1, with 10 bases identical to TRBD1. J gave up 1 base and V 3 bases, and 6 bases lay outside the gene matches. The CDR3 has 16 amino acids. Germline values: CDR1 MNHNS, CDR2 SASEGT. The CDR3 loop is CASSESGQGTSYEQYF. The CDR3 DNA sequence: TGTGCCAGCAGTGAGTCGGGACAGGGGACATCCTACGAGCAGTACTTC.

The J gene is TRBJ1-5, the V gene TRBV30; D not certain. The germline CDR1 and CDR2 sequences are GTSNPN and SVGIG (reference sequence). The CDR3 length is 13 residues. With 3 bases removed from V and 3 bases from J, the gap between germline ends came to 9 bases. The CDR3: CAWRRDHNQPQHF. The CDR3, as DNA: TGTGCCTGGAGGAGGGATCACAATCAGCCCCAGCATTTT. Filled out from reference TRBV30 and TRBJ1-5, the complete variable domain reads SQTIHQWPATLVQPVGSPLSLECTVEGTSNPNLYWYRQAAGRGLQLLFYSVGIGQISSEVPQNLSASRPQDRQFILSSKKLLLSDSGFYLCAWRRDHNQPQHFGDGTRLSIL.

This rearrangement joins TRBV5-1 to TRBJ2-1; weak D call: TRBD1 (6 bases). This CDR3 contains 14 residues. V was clipped by 5 bases and J by 7 bases, with 16 bases between them. Germline V lookup: CDR1 SGHRS, CDR2 YFSETQ. The DNA of the CDR3 is TGCGCCAGCAGGCAACAGGGTAAGAGTAATGAGCAGTTCTTC. Amino acids: CASRQQGKSNEQFF.

The chain combines TRBV6-4 with TRBJ2-3; TRBD2 matches 8 bases. Losses at the gene ends were 6 bases for V and 0 bases for J; bases not matched to a gene: 2. Germline V gene sequence: CDR1 MRHNA, CDR2 SNTAGT. The CDR3 has 14 amino acids. The DNA for the CDR3 is TGTGCCAGCAGCCAGCGGGGGAGCACAGATACGCAGTATTTT. The encoded protein is CASSQRGSTDTQYF.

The gene calls are TRBV7-9 and TRBJ1-2; 9 positions agree with TRBD1. With 1 base clipped from V and 3 bases from J, the junction kept 3 bases outside the gene matches. Germline V gene data show CDR1 as SEHNR and CDR2 as FQNEAQ (reference sequence). The CDR3 totals 15 residues. The CDR3 nucleotides are TGTGCCAGCAGCTTAGGTACAGGGGGCGACTATGGCTACACCTTC. The encoded protein is CASSLGTGGDYGYTF. The full variable domain, in which reference TRBV7-9 and TRBJ1-2 provide the parts outside the CDR3, is DTGVSQNPRHKITKRGQNVTFRCDPISEHNRLYWYRQTLGQGPEFLTYFQNEAQLEKSRLLSDRFSAERPKGSFSTLEIQRTEQGDSAMYLCASSLGTGGDYGYTFGSGTRLTVV.

This clone was detected a few times. The V and J genes are TRBV4-1 and TRBJ2-2, with D uncertain. The germline V gene encodes CDR1 MGHRA and CDR2 YSYEKL. The germline V and J ends were trimmed by 1 base and 1 base, with 7 bases remaining between them. This CDR3 region has 15 residues. This chain's CDR3 is CASSQVLGNTGELFF. The CDR3, as DNA: TGCGCCAGCAGCCAAGTTCTAGGGAACACCGGGGAGCTGTTTTTT.

This chain connects TRBV12-3 or TRBV12-4 to TRBJ1-6; D unclear. The CDR3 is 12 amino acids. V lost 6 bases and J lost 13, with 13 bases in between. Here the CDR3 reads CASRIDRGPLHF. CDR3 nucleotides: TGTGCCAGCAGGATTGACCGCGGTCCCCTCCACTTT.

The chain couples TRBV5-1 to TRBJ1-5, with D possibly TRBD1 on 5 matching bases. Germline CDR1 reads SGHRS; CDR2 reads YFSETQ. This CDR3 has 15 amino acids. Trimming shortened V by 1 base and J by 2 bases, and 10 bases separated the two germline ends. CDR3 protein: CASSLMGGGNQPQHF. CDR3 in DNA: TGCGCCAGCAGCTTGATGGGGGGTGGCAATCAGCCCCAGCATTTT.

In nucleotides, the CDR3 is TGTGCCAGCAGCATCTCGACAGAATCCTACGAGCAGTACTTC. Translation: CASSISTESYEQYF. The chain has TRBV9 and TRBJ2-7; tentative D call: TRBD1 (5 bases). CDR3 length equals 14 residues. V was clipped by 4 bases and J by 1 base, with 12 bases between them. Per the germline V gene, CDR1 is SGDLS and CDR2 is YYNGEE.

This chain joins TRBV28 and TRBJ2-7; D is possibly TRBD2 (7 bases). Trimming stripped 9 bases from V and 2 bases from J, with 17 bases between. Germline loops: CDR1 MDHEN, CDR2 SYDVKM. The CDR3 runs 14 residues. In nucleotides, the CDR3 is TGTGCCAGTGGGGGGGCAGGGCCCACCTACGAGCAGTACTTC. Encoded protein: CASGGAGPTYEQYF.

The chain recombines TRBV11-3 with TRBJ1-2; D uncertain. Trimming took 6 bases from V and 7 from J, leaving 18 bases between them. The CDR3 spans 14 residues. Germline values: CDR1 SGHNT, CDR2 YENEEA. The CDR3: CASRVTIPEGGYTF. The CDR3 region has the DNA TGTGCCAGCAGGGTCACTATTCCTGAGGGTGGCTACACCTTC.